The 28 T cell receptor beta chains below come from one sample, sequenced in a study of Graves' ophthalmopathy and Graves' hyperthyroidism. Amplification of the TCR beta CDR3 regions used RNA transcripts (as template). Amplification began with first-round RT-PCR using HTBI primers, then second-round multiplex PCR was performed. TCRdb called the multiplex PCR reads again in MiXCR, with one record for every CDR3 protein. Among around 1,000,000 distinct CDR3 sequences, roughly 35% were seen once, and the ten largest hold more than 9.5%. Sample: peripheral blood or thyroid tissue (not recorded which). The receptors were sampled from an adult man with Graves' hyperthyroidism.

The sample holds many counts of this clonotype. The rearrangement links TRBV7-9 to TRBJ1-5; D is perhaps TRBD1 (5 bases). CDR3 length: 14 residues. CDR1 is SEHNR and CDR2 is FQNEAQ in the germline V gene (reference sequence). V gave up 5 bases and J gave up 6 bases, with 14 bases separating them. CDR3 protein: CASSRDGGGQPQHF. Here the CDR3 DNA reads TGTGCCAGCAGCCGGGACGGCGGCGGTCAGCCCCAGCATTTT.

The rearrangement joins TRBV5-4 to TRBJ2-2; 8 nucleotides align to TRBD1. V shed 3 bases and J 4 bases; nucleotides not matched to a gene: 5. This CDR3 region has 15 residues. The germline gives CDR1 SGHNT, CDR2 YYREEE (reference sequence). Written as DNA, the CDR3 is TGTGCCAGCAGCTCTAGGACAGGGACCACCGGGGAGCTGTTTTTT. It yields the protein CASSSRTGTTGELFF.

The chain combines TRBV9 with TRBJ1-4; 7 bases map to TRBD1. The V gene's germline CDR1 is SGDLS and CDR2 YYNGEE. V shed 3 bases and J 6 bases; nucleotides not matched to a gene: 8. This CDR3 is 15 amino acids long. CDR3 in amino acids: CASSEGAGGDEKLFF. The CDR3 DNA is TGTGCCAGCAGCGAGGGGGCCGGGGGCGATGAAAAACTGTTTTTT.

Many counts were recorded for this clonotype. The rearrangement uses TRBV10-3 and TRBJ2-7; tentatively, D is TRBD2 (6 bases). V was clipped by 6 bases and J by 5 bases, with 11 bases between them. This CDR3 comprises 12 residues. Germline values: CDR1 ENHRY, CDR2 SYGVKD. The CDR3 spells CAISRERDEQYF. CDR3 in DNA: TGTGCCATCAGCCGGGAGAGGGACGAGCAGTACTTC.

This clonotype was seen repeatedly, ten times or more. The chain recombines TRBV12-3 or TRBV12-4 with TRBJ2-5, with D possibly matching TRBD2 (6 bases). The CDR3 contains 15 residues. Between the trimmed V and J ends, which lost 5 bases and 5 bases, there was a span of 18 bases. CDR3 bases: TGTGCCAGCAGTCAACGGGACTCCCGGGGCGAGACCCAGTACTTC. Residues: CASSQRDSRGETQYF.

This clonotype showed up just once. The rearrangement links TRBV5-5 to TRBJ1-3, with D possibly matching TRBD1 (6 bases). The germline V gene has CDR1 SGHKS and CDR2 YYEKEE (reference sequence). V was clipped by 1 base and J by 2 bases, with 10 bases between them. CDR3 length: 15 residues. The CDR3 nucleotides read TGTGCCAGCAGCTTGACAGGGTGGACTGGAAACACCATATATTTT. Translating gives CASSLTGWTGNTIYF.

This clonotype occurred a few times. The chain combines TRBV27 with TRBJ2-2, with D maybe TRBD2 (5 bases). Germline-derived CDR1 and CDR2 are MNHEY and SMNVEV (reference sequence). The length of the CDR3 is 14 residues. Trimming removed 4 bases from V and 6 bases from J, with 12 bases in between. CDR3 residues: CASSSAQRSGELFF. The CDR3, as DNA: TGTGCCAGCAGTTCAGCTCAGCGGTCCGGGGAGCTGTTTTTT.

This clonotype appeared many times. V is TRBV12-3 or TRBV12-4 and J is TRBJ2-7; D is unclear. This CDR3 spans 14 amino acids. With 2 bases removed from V and 3 bases from J, the gap between germline ends came to 11 bases. The CDR3 DNA is TGTGCCAGCAGTTTACGCCCCAACTTCTACGAGCAGTACTTC. Amino acids: CASSLRPNFYEQYF.

This clonotype was picked up many times. J is TRBJ1-6 and V is TRBV20-1; no clear D. CDR1 DFQATT and CDR2 SNEGSKA come from the germline V gene (reference sequence). The length of the CDR3 is 11 residues. Trimming cost V 2 bases and J 9 bases, with 5 bases left between them. CDR3 DNA sequence: TGCAGTGCTAGATTCGGTTCACCCCTCCACTTT. Translation: CSARFGSPLHF.

This clonotype came up many times. J is TRBJ1-1 and V is TRBV19; D might be TRBD1 (5 bases). The germline V gene encodes CDR1 LNHDA and CDR2 SQIVND (reference sequence). Trimming took 7 bases from V and 2 from J, leaving 20 bases between them. The CDR3 length is 16 residues. The CDR3 here is CASIIGRGRPNTEAFF. CDR3 sequence (DNA): TGTGCCAGTATCATAGGGAGGGGCAGACCAAACACTGAAGCTTTCTTT. Based on the CDR3 plus reference TRBV19 and TRBJ1-1, the full variable domain is DGGITQSPKYLFRKEGQNVTLSCEQNLNHDAMYWYRQDPGQGLRLIYYSQIVNDFQKGDIAEGYSVSREKKESFPLTVTSAQKNPTAFYLCASIIGRGRPNTEAFFGQGTRLTVV.

This clonotype was observed many times. The CDR3 bases are TGTGCCAGCAGCTTAGGGACTACGTTTTACGAGCAGTACTTC. Amino acid sequence: CASSLGTTFYEQYF. J is TRBJ2-7 and V is TRBV7-2; possibly TRBD2 for D (6 bases). The CDR3 extends over 14 amino acids. The germline V gene encodes CDR1 SGHTA and CDR2 FQGNSA. Trimming took 1 base from V and 4 from J, leaving 11 bases between them.

The rearrangement joins TRBV29-1 to TRBJ1-5; D might be TRBD1 (6 bases). Germline-derived CDR1 and CDR2 are SQVTM and ANQGSEA. The V and J ends lost 4 bases and 7 bases respectively, with 11 bases between them. This CDR3 contains 12 residues. The CDR3 reads CSVGVRGQPQHF. The CDR3, as DNA: TGCAGCGTTGGGGTAAGGGGGCAGCCCCAGCATTTT.

This clonotype came up many times. The CDR3 nucleotides are TGTGCCAGCAGCTCGGGGACGAACACTGAAGCTTTCTTT. Its protein is CASSSGTNTEAFF. The V and J genes are TRBV7-3 and TRBJ1-1; tentative D call: TRBD1 (5 bases). Germline loops: CDR1 SGHTA, CDR2 FQGTGA. Between the trimmed V and J ends, which lost 4 bases and 1 base, there was a span of 7 bases. The CDR3 sequence is 13 residues long.

This clonotype was seen more than once but under ten times. The J gene is TRBJ2-7, the V gene TRBV7-9, with 9 bases fitting TRBD1. CDR1 and CDR2 from the germline V gene are SEHNR and FQNEAQ (reference sequence). V was clipped by 5 bases and J by 5 bases; unmatched bases: 22. The CDR3 is made up of 19 amino acids. The DNA for the CDR3 is TGTGCCAGCAGCCCAAGCCCGGGACAGGGTCTCAAAGGGCGAGACGAGCAGTACTTC. The encoded protein is CASSPSPGQGLKGRDEQYF.

The gene calls are TRBV30 and TRBJ1-1; no reliable D call. The germline V gene has CDR1 GTSNPN and CDR2 SVGIG (reference sequence). The V and J ends lost 1 base and 0 bases respectively, with 6 bases between them. The CDR3 is 13 residues long. The CDR3 region is CAWSGRMNTEAFF. The CDR3 DNA reads TGTGCCTGGAGTGGACGGATGAACACTGAAGCTTTCTTT.

This clonotype was detected ten times or more. The chain carries TRBV7-8 and TRBJ1-2; D possibly corresponds to TRBD1 (5 bases). CDR3 length equals 16 residues. Per the germline V gene, CDR1 is SGHVS and CDR2 is FQNEAQ. The V end lost 1 base, the J end lost 0 bases, and 12 bases lay between the germline ends. The CDR3 bases are TGTGCCAGCAGCTTAGACACCGGGGCAGCTAACTATGGCTACACCTTC. Amino acids: CASSLDTGAANYGYTF.

The chain links TRBV6-2 or TRBV6-3 to TRBJ2-5; 7 bases map to TRBD2. The CDR3 loop spans 15 amino acids. J gave up 3 bases and V 6 bases, and 10 bases lay outside the gene matches. Germline-derived CDR1 and CDR2 are MNHEY and SVGEGT. The CDR3 coding sequence is TGTGCCAGCAGACGACTAGCTGCGGGTGAAGAGACCCAGTACTTC. It specifies CASRRLAAGEETQYF.

This clonotype has at least ten counts. Written as DNA, the CDR3 is TGCAGTGCTAGACTCGGACGACGCCGTAAACTGTTTTTT. Its translation: CSARLGRRRKLFF. The V and J genes are TRBV20-1 and TRBJ1-4, with D unclear. CDR3 size: 13 residues. V was pared by 2 bases and J by 11 bases, with 15 bases between. Germline values: CDR1 DFQATT, CDR2 SNEGSKA (reference sequence).

The J gene is TRBJ1-1, the V gene TRBV5-1; 9 bases map to TRBD1. V lost 3 bases to trimming and J lost 0 bases; unmatched junction nucleotides: 3. Germline V gives CDR1 SGHRS, CDR2 YFSETQ. This CDR3 comprises 15 residues. The CDR3 sequence is CASSWTGVMNTEAFF. As DNA, the CDR3 is TGCGCCAGCAGCTGGACAGGGGTAATGAACACTGAAGCTTTCTTT.

This clonotype occurred a few times. J is TRBJ2-5 and V is TRBV5-5; D remains ambiguous. In germline, CDR1 is SGHKS, CDR2 YYEKEE (reference sequence). The CDR3 has 14 residues. Trimming cost V 5 bases and J 3 bases, with 14 bases left between them. CDR3 coding DNA: TGTGCCAGCAGACTCCAGCGAACAAAAGAGACCCAGTACTTC. It yields the protein CASRLQRTKETQYF.

This clonotype was counted at least ten times. The genes are TRBV5-8 and TRBJ2-5, with TRBD2 matching 10 bases. Germline CDR1 is SGHTS and CDR2 is YDEGEE. The J segment lost 3 bases and the V segment lost 4 bases, leaving 9 bases of the junction unmatched. The CDR3 length is 16 residues. The CDR3 here is CASSPGIAGGEETQYF. The CDR3 nucleotides read TGTGCCAGCAGCCCTGGAATAGCGGGGGGCGAAGAGACCCAGTACTTC.

V and J are TRBV7-3 and TRBJ1-3; D unresolved. Germline-derived CDR1 and CDR2 are SGHTA and FQGTGA. The CDR3 sequence is 16 residues long. Trimming stripped 2 bases from V and 0 bases from J, with 11 bases between. The CDR3: CASSLVSDGSGNTIYF. CDR3 nucleotides: TGTGCCAGCAGCTTAGTTTCGGACGGCTCTGGAAACACCATATATTTT. Full variable domain (rest looked up from reference TRBV7-3 and TRBJ1-3): GAGVSQTPSNKVTEKGKYVELRCDPISGHTALYWYRQSLGQGPEFLIYFQGTGAADDSGLPNDRFFAVRPEGSVSTLKIQRTERGDSAVYLCASSLVSDGSGNTIYFGEGSWLTVV.

This clonotype occurred a few times. V usage is TRBV7-8 and J usage is TRBJ1-6; 7 bases map to TRBD1. CDR1 is SGHVS, CDR2 FQNEAQ, per germline. The CDR3 runs to 15 residues. Trimming cost V 6 bases and J 8 bases; bases outside gene matches: 10. CDR3: CASRQGGTDYSPLHF. The CDR3 nucleotides read TGTGCCAGCAGACAGGGCGGGACAGATTATTCACCCCTCCACTTT.

There are many counts of this clonotype. The junction and the germline gene differ at one end; a read error may be behind it. The chain uses TRBV7-9 and TRBJ2-2; unclear D gene. CDR3 size: 13 residues. Germline lookup yields CDR1 SEHNR and CDR2 FQNEAQ (reference sequence). CDR3 nucleotide sequence: TGCGCCAGCAGCTTGGACGGAACCGGGGAGCTGTTTTTT. This codes for CASSLDGTGELFF.

The rearrangement joins TRBV20-1 to TRBJ2-2, with D tentatively TRBD2 (6 bases). From germline, CDR1 is DFQATT and CDR2 SNEGSKA (reference sequence). This CDR3 region has 17 residues. Trimming took off 5 bases at V and 1 base at J, with 20 bases between the two ends. CDR3: CSAPRWTTRGNTGELFF. CDR3 sequence (DNA): TGCAGTGCTCCCCGATGGACTACCCGGGGGAACACCGGGGAGCTGTTTTTT.

Ten or more counts support this clonotype. The chain combines TRBV19 with TRBJ1-1; D may be TRBD1 (5 bases). Germline values: CDR1 LNHDA, CDR2 SQIVND (reference sequence). The CDR3 extends over 13 amino acids. V lost 6 bases, J lost 4 bases, and 12 bases lay in between. CDR3 sequence (DNA): TGTGCCAGTAGAGGGACCGTTAGCACTGAAGCTTTCTTT. Its protein is CASRGTVSTEAFF.

CDR3 coding DNA: TGTGCCAGCAGCCCCCGTCGGGTGACTGAAGCTTTCTTT. It yields the protein CASSPRRVTEAFF. The chain is built from TRBV13 and TRBJ1-1; D unresolved. Between the trimmed V and J ends, which lost 5 bases and 5 bases, there was a span of 12 bases. The CDR3 runs 13 residues. Germline CDR1 and CDR2: PRHDT and FYEKMQ (reference sequence).

The chain uses TRBV20-1 and TRBJ2-7, with 8 positions matching TRBD2. CDR1 and CDR2 (germline): DFQATT, SNEGSKA (reference sequence). Trimming cost V 5 bases and J 1 base; bases outside gene matches: 4. There are 13 residues in the CDR3. The DNA of the CDR3 is TGCAGTGCTGCGGGGGGTATATCCTACGAGCAGTACTTC. Its protein product is CSAAGGISYEQYF.